The 27 T cell receptor beta chains presented below share a single source sample, sequenced in a study of PD-1 blockade in classical Hodgkin lymphoma. The time point was: cycle 4 day 1 (C4D1), after six to seven weeks of nivolumab. Patients all relapsed after autologous stem cell transplantation, and there was variation in brentuximab vedotin exposure. Researchers report purifying CD4+ T cells from thawed PBMCs by magnetic negative selection. TCRdb keeps only in-frame clones here, not all; method: immunoSEQ multiplex PCR. The sample lists some 22,000 clones, roughly 76% seen once, with about 1.2% in the top ten. This specimen was CD4+ T cells from blood, taken before the fourth cycle of nivolumab. Receptor source: a human donor with classical Hodgkin lymphoma.

This clone was seen once. The CDR3 coding sequence is TGTGCCAGCAGCAAGACAGGTTTCGGCTCCTACGAGCAGTACTTC. Translated, it gives CASSKTGFGSYEQYF. This sequence joins TRBV7-9 and TRBJ2-7; tentatively, D is TRBD1 (6 bases). CDR3 size: 15 residues. Deletions cut 5 bases from V and 0 bases from J, with 14 bases between. Germline V gene lookup returns CDR1 SEHNR and CDR2 FQNEAQ (reference sequence).

The chain has TRBV29-1 and TRBJ2-2, with D unclear. Trimming stripped 2 bases from V and 2 bases from J, with 9 bases between. The CDR3 totals 14 residues. Per the germline V gene, CDR1 is SQVTM and CDR2 is ANQGSEA. CDR3: CSVERTANTGELFF. The CDR3 DNA is TGCAGCGTTGAAAGGACGGCAAACACCGGGGAGCTGTTTTTT.

Of note for this clone: A read error may produce the germline difference seen at one junction end. This chain connects TRBV7-7 to TRBJ2-2; 7 bases fit TRBD1. The CDR3 spans 12 residues. Germline V lookup: CDR1 SSHAT, CDR2 FNYEAQ (reference sequence). CDR3 protein: CASSQGVGELFF. CDR3 bases: TGTGCTAGCAGCCAGGGGGTCGGGGAGCTGTTTTTT.

J is TRBJ1-1 and V is TRBV10-3; D call uncertain. CDR3 length equals 14 residues. Trimming took off 2 bases at V and 2 bases at J, with 9 bases between the two ends. Germline values: CDR1 ENHRY, CDR2 SYGVKD. CDR3 sequence reads: CAISEGEVNTEAFF. CDR3 nucleotide sequence: TGTGCCATCAGTGAGGGGGAGGTTAACACTGAAGCTTTCTTT.

This chain uses TRBV5-4 with TRBJ2-2; 7 nucleotides align to TRBD2. This CDR3 comprises 14 residues. Germline V gene lookup returns CDR1 SGHNT and CDR2 YYREEE (reference sequence). After removal of 0 bases from V and 5 bases from J, the junction contained 1 base not matched to a gene. The CDR3 here is CASSLGEGTGELFF. CDR3 bases: TGTGCCAGCAGCTTGGGGGAGGGGACCGGGGAGCTGTTTTTT.

This clone was observed a handful of times. The rearrangement uses TRBV19 and TRBJ2-1, with D perhaps TRBD1 (6 bases). The CDR3 has 16 amino acids. Germline CDR1 and CDR2: LNHDA and SQIVND (reference sequence). Trimming removed 5 bases from V and 0 bases from J, with 14 bases in between. CDR3 nucleotides: TGTGCCAGTAGTCCCAGGGGCGATAGCTCCTACAATGAGCAGTTCTTC. It translates to CASSPRGDSSYNEQFF.

The chain recombines TRBV7-9 with TRBJ1-1; D gene ambiguous. Germline V gene lookup returns CDR1 SEHNR and CDR2 FQNEAQ (reference sequence). The CDR3 consists of 15 residues. Trimming took 1 base from V and 1 from J, leaving 10 bases between them. The CDR3 bases are TGTGCCAGCAGCTTAGGTTCGGGAACGAACACTGAAGCTTTCTTT. Its translation is CASSLGSGTNTEAFF.

J is TRBJ2-3 and V is TRBV7-2; 12 bases fit TRBD2. CDR3 length: 16 residues. Unmatched junction bases numbered 6, after V lost 5 bases and J lost 3 bases. Germline-derived CDR1 and CDR2 are SGHTA and FQGNSA. CDR3 loop: CASSGGTSGLTDTQYF. The CDR3 DNA follows: TGTGCCAGCAGCGGCGGGACTAGCGGGCTTACAGATACGCAGTATTTT.

The gene calls are TRBV4-2 and TRBJ1-2; weak D call: TRBD1 (5 bases). The CDR3 is 16 amino acids. V was cut by 0 bases and J by 1 base, with 12 bases left in between. Germline CDR1 reads LGHNA; CDR2 reads YNFKEQ. The CDR3 loop is CASSQDMPGDNYGYTF. Here the CDR3 DNA reads TGTGCCAGCAGCCAAGATATGCCGGGGGATAACTATGGCTACACCTTC.

The chain is built from TRBV5-5 and TRBJ2-7; D is undetermined. V was shortened by 0 bases and J by 3 bases, with 10 bases between the two germline ends. The V gene's germline CDR1 is SGHKS and CDR2 YYEKEE (reference sequence). The CDR3 totals 14 residues. In nucleotides, the CDR3 is TGTGCCAGCAGCTTGGGGGTGGCCTTCTACGAGCAGTACTTC. This translates into CASSLGVAFYEQYF.

The chain links TRBV28 to TRBJ1-5, with 7 nucleotides matching TRBD1. Losses at the gene ends were 4 bases for V and 3 bases for J; bases not matched to a gene: 9. The CDR3 covers 16 residues. CDR1 MDHEN and CDR2 SYDVKM come from the germline V gene. In nucleotides, the CDR3 is TGTGCCAGCAGTTCCGCAGGGGGGATGTTCAATCAGCCCCAGCATTTT. The encoded protein is CASSSAGGMFNQPQHF.

The rearrangement links TRBV5-1 to TRBJ2-7; maybe TRBD1 (6 bases). V lost 5 bases and J lost 3, with 12 bases in between. This CDR3 has 13 residues. The germline CDR1 and CDR2 sequences are SGHRS and YFSETQ. The chain's CDR3 is CASSRTVGYEQYF. In DNA, the CDR3 is TGCGCCAGCAGTCGGACAGTAGGCTACGAGCAGTACTTC.

V usage is TRBV6-5 and J usage is TRBJ1-2; 9 bases map to TRBD1. V lost 0 bases, J lost 7 bases, and 6 bases stayed unmatched. This CDR3 comprises 15 residues. Germline CDR1 reads MNHEY; CDR2 reads SVGAGI. The CDR3 protein is CASSYSWTGEGGYTF. CDR3 sequence (DNA): TGTGCCAGCAGTTACTCATGGACAGGGGAAGGTGGCTACACCTTC.

This sequence joins TRBV7-2 and TRBJ1-1, with TRBD1 identical over 9 bases. There are 16 residues in the CDR3. The germline gives CDR1 SGHTA, CDR2 FQGNSA. The junction had 12 bases not matched to a gene; V was cut back by 5 bases and J by 5 bases. This CDR3 is CASSSRDRALWTEAFF. CDR3 nucleotide sequence: TGTGCCAGCAGCAGCCGGGACAGGGCCCTGTGGACTGAAGCTTTCTTT.

This chain links TRBV19 with TRBJ2-2; 10 positions match TRBD2. The CDR3 has 18 amino acids. V gave up 3 bases and J gave up 2 bases; unmatched junction bases: 9. Germline V gives CDR1 LNHDA, CDR2 SQIVND (reference sequence). CDR3 nucleotides: TGTGCCAGTAGTATGGTGCCTAGCGGGGGTGAAAACACCGGGGAGCTGTTTTTT. The encoded protein is CASSMVPSGGENTGELFF.

CDR3 nucleotides: TGCAGCGTTGAAGGGACCCAGTACTTC. The encoded protein is CSVEGTQYF. The chain joins TRBV29-1 to TRBJ2-5; D is unclear. Germline assignment: CDR1 SQVTM and CDR2 ANQGSEA. Trimming shortened V by 1 base and J by 7 bases, and 1 base separated the two germline ends. The CDR3 spans 9 residues.

The gene calls are TRBV28 and TRBJ1-5, with 10 bases aligning to TRBD1. V shed 6 bases and J 2 bases; nucleotides not matched to a gene: 7. Germline V lookup: CDR1 MDHEN, CDR2 SYDVKM. The CDR3 consists of 16 residues. The CDR3 DNA follows: TGTGCCAGCAGAGCCGGGACAGGGGCAGGCAATCAGCCCCAGCATTTT. This sequence encodes CASRAGTGAGNQPQHF.

This rearrangement joins TRBV5-5 to TRBJ2-1; D is possibly TRBD1 (5 bases). Germline values: CDR1 SGHKS, CDR2 YYEKEE (reference sequence). V was cut by 1 base and J by 0 bases, with 11 bases left in between. This CDR3 has 16 amino acids. DNA for the CDR3: TGTGCCAGCAGCTTGAGACAGCTAAGCTCCTACAATGAGCAGTTCTTC. Translated, it gives CASSLRQLSSYNEQFF.

This clone was recorded once. The chain recombines TRBV5-1 with TRBJ2-5, with D perhaps assigned TRBD1 or TRBD2 (5 bases each). Germline CDR1 and CDR2: SGHRS and YFSETQ. V was cut by 1 base and J by 5 bases, with 9 bases left in between. This CDR3 is 13 amino acids long. CDR3 sequence reads: CASSLRGPETQYF. The CDR3 bases are TGCGCCAGCAGCTTGAGGGGACCCGAGACCCAGTACTTC.

This clone was recorded a few times. This chain uses TRBV7-9 with TRBJ1-2, with D maybe TRBD1 (5 bases). The CDR3 is made up of 13 amino acids. Trimming pared 2 bases from V and 7 bases from J, leaving 11 bases between. Per the germline V gene, CDR1 is SEHNR and CDR2 is FQNEAQ (reference sequence). The CDR3: CASSLPGTLGYTF. CDR3 DNA: TGTGCCAGCAGCTTACCTGGGACTCTTGGCTACACCTTC.

This sequence joins TRBV4-2 and TRBJ2-1, with 12 bases identical to TRBD2. Germline loops: CDR1 LGHNA, CDR2 YNFKEQ. The CDR3 spans 15 residues. V lost 4 bases to trimming and J lost 5 bases; unmatched junction nucleotides: 3. CDR3 nucleotides: TGTGCCAGCAGCCTAGGACTAGCGGGGAACAATGAGCAGTTCTTC. It is translated as CASSLGLAGNNEQFF.

The V and J genes are TRBV18 and TRBJ2-5; no firm D call. This CDR3 has 13 residues. V was trimmed by 1 base and J by 1 base, leaving 4 bases between them. Germline V CDR1 and CDR2: KGHSH, LQKENI. The CDR3 nucleotides are TGTGCCAGCTCACCACAAAGCCAAGAGACCCAGTACTTC. It encodes CASSPQSQETQYF.

The chain uses TRBV18 and TRBJ2-7, with a tentative D call TRBD2 (6 bases). Germline CDR1 is KGHSH and CDR2 is LQKENI. There are 13 residues in the CDR3. V gave up 3 bases and J gave up 2 bases, with 8 bases separating them. The CDR3 protein is CASSPPGAYEQYF. Written as DNA, the CDR3 is TGTGCCAGCTCACCTCCGGGGGCCTACGAGCAGTACTTC.

A few counts support this clone. The rearrangement links TRBV4-2 to TRBJ1-6, with 7 bases matching TRBD1. Trimming at V came to 0 bases and at J to 6 bases, leaving 8 bases not matched to a gene. The germline V gene encodes CDR1 LGHNA and CDR2 YNFKEQ. CDR3 length equals 17 residues. CDR3 nucleotide sequence: TGTGCCAGCAGCCAAGAAGATTTTGGACAGGCTAATTCACCCCTCCACTTT. It is translated as CASSQEDFGQANSPLHF.

The CDR3: CASSLDRNAPFF. CDR3 bases: TGTGCCAGCAGCTTAGACCGAAACGCGCCTTTCTTT. The chain is built from TRBV13 and TRBJ1-1; D gene uncertain. With 1 base removed from V and 12 bases from J, the gap between germline ends came to 12 bases. Germline CDR1 and CDR2: PRHDT and FYEKMQ (reference sequence). The CDR3 length is 12 residues.

The genes are TRBV7-2 and TRBJ2-7; D is possibly TRBD1 or TRBD2 (5 bases each). The CDR3 runs 12 residues. Per the germline V gene, CDR1 is SGHTA and CDR2 is FQGNSA. V lost 6 bases and J lost 3, with 9 bases in between. CDR3 loop: CASRGTVYEQYF. Here the CDR3 DNA reads TGTGCCAGCAGGGGGACGGTCTACGAGCAGTACTTC.

In this sample, this clone turned up once. V and J are TRBV15 and TRBJ2-1, with 9 bases aligning to TRBD1. V gave up 6 bases and J gave up 2 bases; unmatched junction bases: 5. The CDR3 spans 15 residues. The V gene's germline CDR1 is LNHNV and CDR2 YYDKDF (reference sequence). DNA for the CDR3: TGTGCCACCAGGTTGACAGGGGGTACCTACAATGAGCAGTTCTTC. It codes for CATRLTGGTYNEQFF.